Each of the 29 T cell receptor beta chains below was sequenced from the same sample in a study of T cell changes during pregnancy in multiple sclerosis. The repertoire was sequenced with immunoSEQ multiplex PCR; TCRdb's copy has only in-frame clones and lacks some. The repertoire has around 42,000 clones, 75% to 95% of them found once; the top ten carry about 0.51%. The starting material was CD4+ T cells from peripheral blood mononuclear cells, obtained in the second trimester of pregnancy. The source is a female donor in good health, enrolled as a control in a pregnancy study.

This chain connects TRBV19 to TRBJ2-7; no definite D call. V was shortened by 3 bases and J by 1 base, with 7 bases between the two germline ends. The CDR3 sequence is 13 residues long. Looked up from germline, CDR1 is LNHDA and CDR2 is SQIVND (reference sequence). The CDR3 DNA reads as TGTGCCAGTAGTATCAAGGAGTCCTACGAGCAGTACTTC. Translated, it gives CASSIKESYEQYF. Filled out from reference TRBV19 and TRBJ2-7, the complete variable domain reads DGGITQSPKYLFRKEGQNVTLSCEQNLNHDAMYWYRQDPGQGLRLIYYSQIVNDFQKGDIAEGYSVSREKKESFPLTVTSAQKNPTAFYLCASSIKESYEQYFGPGTRLTVT.

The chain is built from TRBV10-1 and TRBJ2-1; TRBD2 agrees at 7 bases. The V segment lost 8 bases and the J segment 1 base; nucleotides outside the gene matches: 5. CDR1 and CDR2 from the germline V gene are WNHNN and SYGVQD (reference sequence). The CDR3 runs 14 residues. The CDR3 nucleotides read TGCGCCAGCTCCCCGGGGGGTTCCTACAATGAGCAGTTCTTC. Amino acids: CASSPGGSYNEQFF.

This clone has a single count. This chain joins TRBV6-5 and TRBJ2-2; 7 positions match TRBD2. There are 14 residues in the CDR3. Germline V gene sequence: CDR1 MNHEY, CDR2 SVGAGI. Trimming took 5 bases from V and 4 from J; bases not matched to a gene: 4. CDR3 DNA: TGTGCCAGCAGTCAGTGGGGGGGCACCGGGGAGCTGTTTTTT. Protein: CASSQWGGTGELFF.

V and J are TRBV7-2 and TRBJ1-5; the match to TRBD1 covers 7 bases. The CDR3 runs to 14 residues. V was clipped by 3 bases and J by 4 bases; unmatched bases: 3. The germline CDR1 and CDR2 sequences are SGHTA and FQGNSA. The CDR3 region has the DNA TGTGCCAGCAGCTTTACACAGGGGAATCAGCCCCAGCATTTT. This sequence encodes CASSFTQGNQPQHF.

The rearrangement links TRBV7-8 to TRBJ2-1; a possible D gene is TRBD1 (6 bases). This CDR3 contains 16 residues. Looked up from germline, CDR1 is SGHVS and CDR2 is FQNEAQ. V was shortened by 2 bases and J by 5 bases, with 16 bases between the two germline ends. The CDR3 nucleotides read TGTGCCAGCAGCTTATTTGGGGGCCGGTGGGACAATGAGCAGTTCTTC. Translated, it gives CASSLFGGRWDNEQFF. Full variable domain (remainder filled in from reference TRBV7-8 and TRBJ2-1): GAGVSQSPRYKVAKRGQDVALRCDPISGHVSLFWYQQALGQGPEFLTYFQNEAQLDKSGLPSDRFFAERPEGSVSTLKIQRTQQEDSAVYLCASSLFGGRWDNEQFFGPGTRLTVL.

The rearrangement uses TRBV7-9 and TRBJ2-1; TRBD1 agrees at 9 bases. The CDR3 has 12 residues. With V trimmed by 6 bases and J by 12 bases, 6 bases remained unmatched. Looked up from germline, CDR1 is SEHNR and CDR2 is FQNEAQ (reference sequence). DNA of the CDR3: TGTGCCAGCAGGACAGGGGGAGGGGGGCAGTTCTTC. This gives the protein CASRTGGGGQFF.

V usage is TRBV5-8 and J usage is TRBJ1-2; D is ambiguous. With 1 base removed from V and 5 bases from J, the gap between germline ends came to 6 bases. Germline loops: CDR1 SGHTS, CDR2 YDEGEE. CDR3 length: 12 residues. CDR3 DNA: TGTGCCAGCAGCTTGAGCGGTTATGGCTACACCTTC. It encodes CASSLSGYGYTF.

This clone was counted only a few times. The CDR3 protein is CARSFPRLKAEPYEQYF. For the CDR3, the DNA is TGTGCCAGAAGCTTTCCCCGACTCAAGGCAGAACCCTACGAGCAGTACTTC. This chain uses TRBV5-3 with TRBJ2-7; D gene ambiguous. TRBV5-3 is reported as an ORF; its role is uncertain. The CDR3 sequence is 17 residues long. V shed 2 bases and J shed 2 bases, with 20 bases lying between them.

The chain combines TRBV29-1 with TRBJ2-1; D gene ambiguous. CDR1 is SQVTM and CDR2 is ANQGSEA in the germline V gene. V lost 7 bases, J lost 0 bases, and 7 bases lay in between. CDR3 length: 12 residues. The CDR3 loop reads CSAPSSYNEQFF. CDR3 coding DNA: TGCAGCGCCCCCAGCTCCTACAATGAGCAGTTCTTC.

The CDR3 spells CASSLQGMYTEAFF. The CDR3 DNA reads as TGTGCCAGCAGCCTACAGGGAATGTACACTGAAGCTTTCTTT. This chain connects TRBV4-2 to TRBJ1-1, with D possibly matching TRBD1 (6 bases). CDR1 and CDR2 from the germline V gene are LGHNA and YNFKEQ. V lost 4 bases and J 3 bases, leaving 12 bases between the germline ends. This CDR3 is built from 14 residues.

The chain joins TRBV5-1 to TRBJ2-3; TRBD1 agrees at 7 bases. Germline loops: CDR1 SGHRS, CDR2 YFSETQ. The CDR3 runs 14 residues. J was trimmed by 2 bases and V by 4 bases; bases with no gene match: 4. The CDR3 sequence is CASSVGQSTDTQYF. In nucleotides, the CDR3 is TGCGCCAGCAGCGTGGGACAGTCCACAGATACGCAGTATTTT.

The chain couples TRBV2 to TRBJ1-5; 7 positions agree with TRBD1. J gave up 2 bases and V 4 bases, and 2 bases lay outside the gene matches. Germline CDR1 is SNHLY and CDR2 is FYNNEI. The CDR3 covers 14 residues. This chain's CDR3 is CASSAGTGNQPQHF. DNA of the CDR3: TGTGCCAGCAGTGCCGGGACAGGCAATCAGCCCCAGCATTTT.

CDR3 sequence reads: CASSQDRAYGYTF. Here the CDR3 DNA reads TGCGCCAGCAGCCAGGACAGGGCCTACGGCTACACCTTC. The chain employs TRBV5-1 and TRBJ1-2; TRBD1 aligns across 8 bases. The CDR3 is 13 amino acids. Germline V lookup: CDR1 SGHRS, CDR2 YFSETQ. Losses at the gene ends were 4 bases for V and 8 bases for J; bases not matched to a gene: 7.

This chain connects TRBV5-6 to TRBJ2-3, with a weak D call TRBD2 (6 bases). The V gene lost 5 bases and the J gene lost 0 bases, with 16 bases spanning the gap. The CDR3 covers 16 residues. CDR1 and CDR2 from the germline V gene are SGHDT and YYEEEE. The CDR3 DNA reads TGTGCCAGCAGGTTAGGTCTAGCGTCTAGCACAGATACGCAGTATTTT. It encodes CASRLGLASSTDTQYF.

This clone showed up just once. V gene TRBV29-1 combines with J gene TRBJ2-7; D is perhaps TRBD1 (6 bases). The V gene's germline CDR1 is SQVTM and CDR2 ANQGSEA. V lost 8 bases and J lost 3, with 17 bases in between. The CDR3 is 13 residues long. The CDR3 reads CSFRQAPGYEQYF. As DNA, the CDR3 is TGCAGCTTCAGACAGGCTCCAGGCTACGAGCAGTACTTC.

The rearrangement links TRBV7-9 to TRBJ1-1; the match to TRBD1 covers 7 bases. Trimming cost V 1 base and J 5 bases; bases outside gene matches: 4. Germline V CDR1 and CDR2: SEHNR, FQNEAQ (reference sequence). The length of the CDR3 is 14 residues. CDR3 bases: TGTGCCAGCAGCTTAGAGGCAGGGGGGACTGAAGCTTTCTTT. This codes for CASSLEAGGTEAFF.

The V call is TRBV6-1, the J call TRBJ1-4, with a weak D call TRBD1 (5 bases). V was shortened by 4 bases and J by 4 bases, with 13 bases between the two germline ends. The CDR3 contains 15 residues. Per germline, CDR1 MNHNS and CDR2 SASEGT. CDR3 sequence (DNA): TGTGCCAGCAGTGTAACCGGACATGATAATGAAAAACTGTTTTTT. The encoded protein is CASSVTGHDNEKLFF.

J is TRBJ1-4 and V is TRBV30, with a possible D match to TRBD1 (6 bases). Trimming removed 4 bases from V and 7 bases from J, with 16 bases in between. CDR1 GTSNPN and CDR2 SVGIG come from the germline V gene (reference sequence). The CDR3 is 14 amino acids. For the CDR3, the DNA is TGTGCCTGGACCGAAGGGGGTTTGGGTGAAAAACTGTTTTTT. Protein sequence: CAWTEGGLGEKLFF. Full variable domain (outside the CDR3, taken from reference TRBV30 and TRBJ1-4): SQTIHQWPATLVQPVGSPLSLECTVEGTSNPNLYWYRQAAGRGLQLLFYSVGIGQISSEVPQNLSASRPQDRQFILSSKKLLLSDSGFYLCAWTEGGLGEKLFFGSGTQLSVL.

The CDR3 DNA is TGTGCCAGCAGTAGCAAACCGGGACAACTAAATCAGCCCCAGCATTTT. This encodes CASSSKPGQLNQPQHF. The chain employs TRBV7-8 and TRBJ1-5; TRBD1 is a possible D gene (6 bases). Germline V gene data show CDR1 as SGHVS and CDR2 as FQNEAQ. V lost 6 bases, J lost 4 bases, and 19 bases lay in between. This CDR3 has 16 residues.

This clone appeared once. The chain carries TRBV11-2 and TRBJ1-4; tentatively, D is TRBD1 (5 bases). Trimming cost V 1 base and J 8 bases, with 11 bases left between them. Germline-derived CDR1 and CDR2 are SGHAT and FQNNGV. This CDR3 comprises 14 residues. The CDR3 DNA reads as TGTGCCAGCAGCTTAGGTAGTGGGGGGGAAAAACTGTTTTTT. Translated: CASSLGSGGEKLFF.

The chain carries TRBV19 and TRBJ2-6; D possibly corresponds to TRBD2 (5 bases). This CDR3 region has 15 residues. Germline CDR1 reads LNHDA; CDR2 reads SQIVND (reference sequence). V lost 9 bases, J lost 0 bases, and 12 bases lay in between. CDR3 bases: TGTGCCAGCAGAGGGTTTAACTCTGGGGCCAACGTCCTGACTTTC. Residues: CASRGFNSGANVLTF.

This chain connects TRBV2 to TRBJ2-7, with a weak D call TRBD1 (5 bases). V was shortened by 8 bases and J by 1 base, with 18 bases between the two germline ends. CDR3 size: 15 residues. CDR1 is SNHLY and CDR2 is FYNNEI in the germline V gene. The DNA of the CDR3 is TGTGCCAGCGCACGATCCAGGGCCGGGTCCTACGAGCAGTACTTC. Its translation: CASARSRAGSYEQYF.

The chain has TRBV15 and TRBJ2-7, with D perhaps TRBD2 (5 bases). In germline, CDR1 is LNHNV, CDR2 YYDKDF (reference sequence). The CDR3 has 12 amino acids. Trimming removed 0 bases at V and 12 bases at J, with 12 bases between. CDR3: CATSRESGKAYF. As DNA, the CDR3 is TGTGCCACCAGCAGAGAATCGGGGAAAGCGTACTTC.

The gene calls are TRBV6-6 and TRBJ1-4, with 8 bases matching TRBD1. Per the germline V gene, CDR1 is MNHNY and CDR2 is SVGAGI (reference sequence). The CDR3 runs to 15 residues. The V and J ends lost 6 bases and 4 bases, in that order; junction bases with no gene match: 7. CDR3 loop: CASRLGTGFNEKLFF. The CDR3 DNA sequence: TGTGCCAGCAGACTTGGGACAGGCTTTAATGAAAAACTGTTTTTT.

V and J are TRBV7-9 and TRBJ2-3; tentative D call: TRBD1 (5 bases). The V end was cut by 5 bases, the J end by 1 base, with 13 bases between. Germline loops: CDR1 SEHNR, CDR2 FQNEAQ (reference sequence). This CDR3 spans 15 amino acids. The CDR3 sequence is CASSPSLGGTDTQYF. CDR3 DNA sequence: TGTGCCAGCAGCCCAAGCTTAGGGGGCACAGATACGCAGTATTTT. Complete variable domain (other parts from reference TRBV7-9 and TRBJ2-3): DTGVSQNPRHKITKRGQNVTFRCDPISEHNRLYWYRQTLGQGPEFLTYFQNEAQLEKSRLLSDRFSAERPKGSFSTLEIQRTEQGDSAMYLCASSPSLGGTDTQYFGPGTRLTVL.

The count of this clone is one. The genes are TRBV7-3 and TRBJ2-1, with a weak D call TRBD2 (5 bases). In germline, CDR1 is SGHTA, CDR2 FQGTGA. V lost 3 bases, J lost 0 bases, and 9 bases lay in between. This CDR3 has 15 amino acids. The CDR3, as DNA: TGTGCCAGCAGCTTCGTGGGGAGCTCCTACAATGAGCAGTTCTTC. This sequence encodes CASSFVGSSYNEQFF.

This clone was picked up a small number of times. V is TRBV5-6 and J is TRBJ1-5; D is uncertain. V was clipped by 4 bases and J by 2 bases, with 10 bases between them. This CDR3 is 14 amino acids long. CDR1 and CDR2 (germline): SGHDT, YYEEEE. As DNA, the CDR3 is TGTGCCAGCAGCCGACAATGGGGCAATCAGCCCCAGCATTTT. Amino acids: CASSRQWGNQPQHF.

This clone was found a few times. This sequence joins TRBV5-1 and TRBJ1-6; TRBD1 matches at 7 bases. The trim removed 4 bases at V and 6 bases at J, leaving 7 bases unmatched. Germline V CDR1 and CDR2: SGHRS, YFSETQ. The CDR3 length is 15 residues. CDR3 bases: TGCGCCAGCAGCCCCTCAGGGGGACTTAATTCACCCCTCCACTTT. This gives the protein CASSPSGGLNSPLHF. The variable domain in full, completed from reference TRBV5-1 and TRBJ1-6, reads KAGVTQTPRYLIKTRGQQVTLSCSPISGHRSVSWYQQTPGQGLQFLFEYFSETQRNKGNFPGRFSGRQFSNSRSEMNVSTLELGDSALYLCASSPSGGLNSPLHFGNGTRLTVT.

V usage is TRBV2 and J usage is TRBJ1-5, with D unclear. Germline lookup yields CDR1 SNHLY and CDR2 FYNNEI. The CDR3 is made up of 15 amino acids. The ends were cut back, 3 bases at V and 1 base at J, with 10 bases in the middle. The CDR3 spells CASSDEGRSNQPQHF. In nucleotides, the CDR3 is TGTGCCAGCAGTGACGAGGGTCGGAGCAATCAGCCCCAGCATTTT.